This TCR beta chain originates from a study of response to subunit inactivated influenza vaccine. TCRdb reprocessed the RT-PCR reads with MiXCR, giving one entry per CDR3 protein. The sample records a few hundred thousand distinct CDR3 sequences, approximately 14% being singletons. Points on this clonotype: Antigen specificity is unknown.

Notes on the study in general: A suggestion made by the authors is that each seasonal influenza vaccination recruits few new T cells.

The CDR3 contains 14 residues. V was clipped by 3 bases and J by 3 bases, with 12 bases between them. Germline lookup yields CDR1 MNHEY and CDR2 SVGAGI. This material consisted of PBMCs from blood, taken roughly 12 days after vaccination. This chain uses TRBV6-5 with TRBJ2-7; no firm D call. The sequence was collected from a man aged 45-65 years who received an inactivated influenza vaccine. The CDR3 spells CASSYSRSFYEQYF. CDR3 coding DNA: TGTGCCAGCAGTTATTCCCGGTCTTTCTACGAGCAGTACTTC.